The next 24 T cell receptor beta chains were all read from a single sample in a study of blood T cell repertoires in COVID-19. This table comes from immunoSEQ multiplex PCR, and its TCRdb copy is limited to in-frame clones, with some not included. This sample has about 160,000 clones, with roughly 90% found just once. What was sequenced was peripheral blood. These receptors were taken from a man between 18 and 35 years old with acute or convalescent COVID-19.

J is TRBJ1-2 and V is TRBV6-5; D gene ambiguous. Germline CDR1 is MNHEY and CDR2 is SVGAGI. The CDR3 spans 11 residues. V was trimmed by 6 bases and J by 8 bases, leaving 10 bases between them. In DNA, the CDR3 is TGTGCCAGCAGGGCGGCGAGGGGCTACACCTTC. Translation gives CASRAARGYTF.

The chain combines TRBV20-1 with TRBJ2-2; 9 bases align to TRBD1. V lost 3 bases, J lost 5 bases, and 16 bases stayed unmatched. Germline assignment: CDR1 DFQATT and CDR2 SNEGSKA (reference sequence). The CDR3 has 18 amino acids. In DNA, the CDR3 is TGCAGTGCTAGTGGGAACGGTCCGGGACAGGGATCTACCGGGGAGCTGTTTTTT. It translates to CSASGNGPGQGSTGELFF.

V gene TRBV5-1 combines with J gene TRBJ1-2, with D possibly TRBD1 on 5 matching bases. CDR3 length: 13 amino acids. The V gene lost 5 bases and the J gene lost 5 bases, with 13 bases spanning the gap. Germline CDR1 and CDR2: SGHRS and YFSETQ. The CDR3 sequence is CASRYGQGYGYTF. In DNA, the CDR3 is TGCGCCAGCAGATATGGACAAGGATATGGCTACACCTTC.

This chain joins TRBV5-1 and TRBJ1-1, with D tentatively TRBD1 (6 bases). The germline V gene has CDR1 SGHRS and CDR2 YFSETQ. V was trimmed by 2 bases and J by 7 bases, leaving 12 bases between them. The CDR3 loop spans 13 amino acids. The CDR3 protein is CASSFQGSVEAFF. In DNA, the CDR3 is TGCGCCAGCAGCTTCCAGGGGAGTGTTGAAGCTTTCTTT.

This CDR3 reads CASSPYRDRYTEAFF. DNA of the CDR3: TGTGCCAGCTCACCATACCGGGACAGGTACACTGAAGCTTTCTTT. The chain joins TRBV18 to TRBJ1-1, with TRBD1 matching over 8 bases. CDR3 length: 15 amino acids. The trim removed 2 bases at V and 3 bases at J, leaving 5 bases unmatched. Germline V gene sequence: CDR1 KGHSH, CDR2 LQKENI.

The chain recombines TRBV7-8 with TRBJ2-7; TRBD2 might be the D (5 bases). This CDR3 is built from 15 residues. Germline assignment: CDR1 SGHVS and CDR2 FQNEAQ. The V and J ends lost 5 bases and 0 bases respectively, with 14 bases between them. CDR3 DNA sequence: TGTGCCAGCAGCCCCGACTGGGGAGCCTCCTACGAGCAGTACTTC. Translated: CASSPDWGASYEQYF.

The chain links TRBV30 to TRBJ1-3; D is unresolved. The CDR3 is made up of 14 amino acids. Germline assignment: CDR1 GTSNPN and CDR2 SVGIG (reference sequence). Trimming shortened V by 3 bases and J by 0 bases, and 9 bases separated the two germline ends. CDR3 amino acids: CAWSGTASGNTIYF. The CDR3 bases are TGTGCCTGGAGCGGTACAGCCTCTGGAAACACCATATATTTT.

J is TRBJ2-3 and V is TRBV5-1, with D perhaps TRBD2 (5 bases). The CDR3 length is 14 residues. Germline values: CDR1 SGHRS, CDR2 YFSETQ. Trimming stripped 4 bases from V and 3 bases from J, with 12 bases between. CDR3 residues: CASSIGVRTDTQYF. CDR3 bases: TGCGCCAGCAGCATCGGGGTGAGGACAGATACGCAGTATTTT.

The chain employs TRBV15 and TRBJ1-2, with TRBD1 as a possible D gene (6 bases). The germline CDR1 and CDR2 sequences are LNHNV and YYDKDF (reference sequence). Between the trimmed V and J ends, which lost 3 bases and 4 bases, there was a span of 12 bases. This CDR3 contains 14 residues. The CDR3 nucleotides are TGTGCCACCAGCAGTAGTGCCAGGGGCTATGGCTACACCTTC. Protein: CATSSSARGYGYTF.

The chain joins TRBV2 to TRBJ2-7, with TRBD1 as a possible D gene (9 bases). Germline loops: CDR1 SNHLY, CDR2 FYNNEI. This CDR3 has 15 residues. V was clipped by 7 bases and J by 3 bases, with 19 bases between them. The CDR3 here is CASTSGGQGSYEQYF. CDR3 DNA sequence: TGTGCCAGCACCAGCGGGGGACAGGGAAGCTACGAGCAGTACTTC.

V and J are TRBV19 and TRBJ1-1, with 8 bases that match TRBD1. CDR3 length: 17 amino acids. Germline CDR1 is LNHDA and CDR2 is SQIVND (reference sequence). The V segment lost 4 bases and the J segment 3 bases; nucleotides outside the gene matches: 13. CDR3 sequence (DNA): TGTGCCAGTAGTACCGGACAGGGAGGAGGCTTAGACACTGAAGCTTTCTTT. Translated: CASSTGQGGGLDTEAFF.

The CDR3 spells CASTRGAWNTEAFF. The CDR3 coding sequence is TGTGCCAGCACGCGGGGTGCCTGGAACACTGAAGCTTTCTTT. The chain is built from TRBV6-5 and TRBJ1-1; D is uncertain. Trimming removed 7 bases at V and 1 base at J, with 13 bases between. There are 14 residues in the CDR3. Germline assignment: CDR1 MNHEY and CDR2 SVGAGI.

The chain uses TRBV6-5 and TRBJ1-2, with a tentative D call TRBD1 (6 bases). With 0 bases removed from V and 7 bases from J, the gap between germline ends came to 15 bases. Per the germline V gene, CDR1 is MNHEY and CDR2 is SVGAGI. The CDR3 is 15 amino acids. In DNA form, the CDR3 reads TGTGCCAGCAGTTACTCGGACAGATCTGTGGGTGGCTACACCTTC. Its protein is CASSYSDRSVGGYTF.

In DNA form, the CDR3 reads TGTGCCAGCAGCTGGGACAGGGCTTTCTCTGGAAACACCATATATTTT. The encoded protein is CASSWDRAFSGNTIYF. The V and J genes are TRBV7-9 and TRBJ1-3, with TRBD1 matching 9 bases. In germline, CDR1 is SEHNR, CDR2 FQNEAQ (reference sequence). V trimming: 4 bases; J trimming: 0 bases; junction bases outside the gene matches: 4. The CDR3 has 16 amino acids.

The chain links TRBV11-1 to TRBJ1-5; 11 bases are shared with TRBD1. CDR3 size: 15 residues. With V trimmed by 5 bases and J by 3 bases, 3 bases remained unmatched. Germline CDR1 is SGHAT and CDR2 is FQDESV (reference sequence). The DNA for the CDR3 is TGTGCCAGCAGCCTGGACAGGGGGCACAATCAGCCCCAGCATTTT. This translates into CASSLDRGHNQPQHF.

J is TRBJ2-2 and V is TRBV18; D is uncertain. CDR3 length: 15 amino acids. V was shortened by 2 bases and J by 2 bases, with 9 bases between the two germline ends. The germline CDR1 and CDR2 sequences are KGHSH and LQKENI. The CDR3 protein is CASSPADFNTGELFF. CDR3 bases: TGTGCCAGCTCACCAGCCGACTTTAACACCGGGGAGCTGTTTTTT.

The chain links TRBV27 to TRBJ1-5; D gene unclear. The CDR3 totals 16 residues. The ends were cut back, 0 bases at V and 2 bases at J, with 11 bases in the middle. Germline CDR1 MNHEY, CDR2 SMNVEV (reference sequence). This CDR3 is CASSLSFFSGNQPQHF. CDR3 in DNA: TGTGCCAGCAGTTTATCTTTCTTCTCCGGCAATCAGCCCCAGCATTTT.

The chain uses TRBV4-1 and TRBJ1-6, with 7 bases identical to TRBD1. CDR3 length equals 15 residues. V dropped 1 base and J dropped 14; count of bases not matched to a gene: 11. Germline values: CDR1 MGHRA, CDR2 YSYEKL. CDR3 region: CASSQVDRVHLTLHF. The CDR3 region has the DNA TGCGCCAGCAGCCAAGTTGACAGGGTCCATTTGACCCTCCACTTT.

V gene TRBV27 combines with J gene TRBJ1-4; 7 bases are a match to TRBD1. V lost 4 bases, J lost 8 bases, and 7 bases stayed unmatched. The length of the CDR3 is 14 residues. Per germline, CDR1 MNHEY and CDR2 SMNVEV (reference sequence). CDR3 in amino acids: CASSSGTVPEKLFF. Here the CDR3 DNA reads TGTGCCAGCAGTTCCGGGACAGTTCCGGAAAAACTGTTTTTT.

The CDR3 coding sequence is TGTGCCAGCAGCATAGGGGGTGCAGGGGAAAAACTGTTTTTT. This encodes CASSIGGAGEKLFF. V and J are TRBV7-2 and TRBJ1-4; D may be TRBD1 (6 bases). Germline V gene data show CDR1 as SGHTA and CDR2 as FQGNSA. CDR3 length: 14 amino acids. V lost 5 bases and J 8 bases, leaving 15 bases between the germline ends.

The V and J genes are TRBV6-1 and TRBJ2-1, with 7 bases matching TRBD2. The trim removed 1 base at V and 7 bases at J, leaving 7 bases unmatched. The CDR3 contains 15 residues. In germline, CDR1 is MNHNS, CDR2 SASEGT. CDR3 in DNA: TGTGCCAGCAGTGAAGAATCGGGAGCGGGGAATGAGCAGTTCTTC. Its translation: CASSEESGAGNEQFF.

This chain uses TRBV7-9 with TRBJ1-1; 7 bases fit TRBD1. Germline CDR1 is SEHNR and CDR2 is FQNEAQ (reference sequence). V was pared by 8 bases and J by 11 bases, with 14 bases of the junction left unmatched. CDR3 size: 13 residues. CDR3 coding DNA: TGTGCCAGCCGAATCTCGACAGGGATGGGGGCTTTCTTT. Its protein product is CASRISTGMGAFF.

The CDR3, as DNA: TGCGCCAGCAGGACTCCGGGACAGGGGAGCACCGGGGAGCTGTTTTTT. Its protein is CASRTPGQGSTGELFF. The gene calls are TRBV5-1 and TRBJ2-2; 10 bases match TRBD1. Germline V CDR1 and CDR2: SGHRS, YFSETQ. With 5 bases clipped from V and 4 bases from J, the junction kept 8 bases outside the gene matches. This CDR3 contains 16 residues.

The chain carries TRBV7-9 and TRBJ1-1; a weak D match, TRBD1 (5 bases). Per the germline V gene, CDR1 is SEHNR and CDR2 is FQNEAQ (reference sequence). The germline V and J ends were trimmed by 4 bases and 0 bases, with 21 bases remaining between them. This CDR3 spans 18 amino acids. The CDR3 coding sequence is TGTGCCAGCAGCTACGCTTTGTGGGACTTAGGTATGAACACTGAAGCTTTCTTT. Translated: CASSYALWDLGMNTEAFF.